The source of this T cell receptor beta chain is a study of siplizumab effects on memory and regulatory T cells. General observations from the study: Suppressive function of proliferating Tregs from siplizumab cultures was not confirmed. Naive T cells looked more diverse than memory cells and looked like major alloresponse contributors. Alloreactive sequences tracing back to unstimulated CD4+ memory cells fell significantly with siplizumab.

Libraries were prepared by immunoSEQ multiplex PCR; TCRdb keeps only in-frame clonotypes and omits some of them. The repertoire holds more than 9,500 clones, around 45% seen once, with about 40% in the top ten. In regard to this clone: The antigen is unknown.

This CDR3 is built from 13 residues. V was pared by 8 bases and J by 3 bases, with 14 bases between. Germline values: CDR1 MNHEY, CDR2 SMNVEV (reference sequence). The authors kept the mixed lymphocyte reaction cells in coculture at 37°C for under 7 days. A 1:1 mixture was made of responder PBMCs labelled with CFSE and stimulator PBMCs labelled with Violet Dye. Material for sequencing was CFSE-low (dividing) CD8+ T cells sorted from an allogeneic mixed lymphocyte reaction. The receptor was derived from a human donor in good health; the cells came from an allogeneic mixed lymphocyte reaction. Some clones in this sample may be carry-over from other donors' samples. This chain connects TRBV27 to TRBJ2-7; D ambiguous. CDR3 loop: CASGLSLGYEQYF. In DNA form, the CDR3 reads TGTGCCAGCGGATTGTCCCTTGGCTACGAGCAGTACTTC.